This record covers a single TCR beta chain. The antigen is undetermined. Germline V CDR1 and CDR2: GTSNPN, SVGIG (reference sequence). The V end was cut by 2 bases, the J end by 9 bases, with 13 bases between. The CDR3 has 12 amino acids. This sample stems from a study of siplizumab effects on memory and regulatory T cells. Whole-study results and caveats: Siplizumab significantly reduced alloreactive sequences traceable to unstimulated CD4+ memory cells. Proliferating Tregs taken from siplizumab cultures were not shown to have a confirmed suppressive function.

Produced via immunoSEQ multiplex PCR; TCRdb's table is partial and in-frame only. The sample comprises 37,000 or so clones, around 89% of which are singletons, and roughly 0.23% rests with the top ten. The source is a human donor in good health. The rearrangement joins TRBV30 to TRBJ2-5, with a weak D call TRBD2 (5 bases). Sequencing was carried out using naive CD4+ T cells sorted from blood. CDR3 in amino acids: CAWSPEVRAQYF. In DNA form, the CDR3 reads TGTGCCTGGAGTCCGGAGGTTCGGGCCCAGTACTTC.